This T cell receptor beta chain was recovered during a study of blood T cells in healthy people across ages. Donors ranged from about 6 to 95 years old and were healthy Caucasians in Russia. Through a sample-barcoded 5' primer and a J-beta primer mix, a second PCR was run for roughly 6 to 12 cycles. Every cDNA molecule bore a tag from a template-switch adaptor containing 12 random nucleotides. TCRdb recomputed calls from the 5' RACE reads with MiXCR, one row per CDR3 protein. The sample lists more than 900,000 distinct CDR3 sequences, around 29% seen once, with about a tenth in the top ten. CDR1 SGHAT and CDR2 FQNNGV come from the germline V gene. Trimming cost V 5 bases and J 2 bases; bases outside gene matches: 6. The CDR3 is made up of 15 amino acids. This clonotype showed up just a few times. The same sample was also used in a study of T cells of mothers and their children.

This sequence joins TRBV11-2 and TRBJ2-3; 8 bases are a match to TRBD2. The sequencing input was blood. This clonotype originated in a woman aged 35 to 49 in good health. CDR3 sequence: CASSPRGGFTDTQYF. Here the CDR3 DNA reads TGTGCCAGCAGCCCTCGCGGGGGGTTCACAGATACGCAGTATTTT.